One and the same sample provided the 24 T cell receptor beta chains below, sequenced in a study of CD8+CD57+ T cells in acquired aplastic anemia. For CDR3 and TCR beta VDJ profiling, genomic DNA was the template used. TCRdb re-called the reads through MiXCR, storing one row per CDR3 protein. The table lists some 410,000 distinct CDR3 sequences, about 70% of them singletons. The source material was sorted CD4+, CD8+, or CD8+CD57+ T cells (not recorded which) from PBMCs. The source of these receptors is a human donor in good health, serving as a control.

Notes on this clonotype: At one end the junction does not follow the germline gene, possibly because of a read error. The chain joins TRBV4-1 to TRBJ2-7, with 7 bases fitting TRBD1. Germline V CDR1 and CDR2: MGHRA, YSYEKL. The CDR3 covers 13 residues. The CDR3 sequence: CASSTRQGYGQYF. CDR3 DNA: TGCGCCAGCAGCACCAGACAGGGCTACGGGCAGTACTTC.

The chain recombines TRBV5-5 with TRBJ1-6; TRBD1 might be the D (6 bases). The CDR3 is 15 amino acids. Deletions cut 4 bases from V and 10 bases from J, with 18 bases between. CDR1 is SGHKS and CDR2 is YYEKEE in the germline V gene (reference sequence). The CDR3 DNA sequence: TGTGCCAGCAGCAGCGTCAACAGGGAAAGATCACCCCTCCACTTT. Residues: CASSSVNRERSPLHF.

This sequence joins TRBV20-1 and TRBJ1-1; D is possibly TRBD1 (5 bases). CDR3 size: 13 residues. CDR1 and CDR2 (germline): DFQATT, SNEGSKA (reference sequence). V dropped 6 bases and J dropped 11 bases, with 22 bases sitting between them. The CDR3 DNA follows: TGCAGTGCCGTTCGGGGGGGGTCCTATAGGGCTTTCTTT. It yields the protein CSAVRGGSYRAFF.

The table lists this clonotype with many counts. The chain carries TRBV7-2 and TRBJ2-7; D may be TRBD2 (5 bases). The germline gives CDR1 SGHTA, CDR2 FQGNSA. There are 12 residues in the CDR3. Deletions cut 3 bases from V and 6 bases from J, with 9 bases between. CDR3 protein: CASSLEAGEQYF. In DNA form, the CDR3 reads TGTGCCAGCAGCTTGGAGGCTGGCGAGCAGTACTTC.

This chain connects TRBV19 to TRBJ2-3, with D possibly TRBD2 on 6 matching bases. This CDR3 comprises 12 residues. Trimming shortened V by 6 bases and J by 12 bases, and 16 bases separated the two germline ends. From germline, CDR1 is LNHDA and CDR2 SQIVND (reference sequence). CDR3 in amino acids: CASSFIGGTQYF. CDR3 nucleotides: TGTGCCAGTAGCTTCATCGGGGGTACTCAGTATTTT.

This clonotype showed up just once. The rearrangement uses TRBV20-1 and TRBJ1-3; 8 bases are a match to TRBD1. Germline V CDR1 and CDR2: DFQATT, SNEGSKA (reference sequence). The trim removed 3 bases at V and 10 bases at J, leaving 8 bases unmatched. This CDR3 has 13 residues. CDR3 coding DNA: TGCAGTGCTAGCCAGGGGGCGAATTCAACCATATATTTT. This sequence encodes CSASQGANSTIYF.

This clonotype was detected ten times or more. The V gene is TRBV2, the J gene TRBJ2-4; D perhaps matches TRBD2 (5 bases). This CDR3 is 15 amino acids long. Germline assignment: CDR1 SNHLY and CDR2 FYNNEI. The V gene lost 8 bases and the J gene lost 0 bases, with 14 bases spanning the gap. The CDR3 sequence: CASQLGTVAKNIQYF. The CDR3 DNA reads TGTGCCAGCCAACTAGGAACGGTAGCCAAAAACATTCAGTACTTC. Filled out from reference TRBV2 and TRBJ2-4, the complete variable domain reads EPEVTQTPSHQVTQMGQEVILRCVPISNHLYFYWYRQILGQKVEFLVSFYNNEISEKSEIFDDQFSVERPDGSNFTLKIRSTKLEDSAMYFCASQLGTVAKNIQYFGAGTRLSVL.

This clonotype was recorded at least ten times. The chain uses TRBV9 and TRBJ1-3; tentatively, D is TRBD1 (5 bases). Germline CDR1 reads SGDLS; CDR2 reads YYNGEE. Between the trimmed V and J ends, which lost 4 bases and 4 bases, there was a span of 12 bases. This CDR3 spans 14 amino acids. CDR3 sequence: CASSPGQDGNTIYF. In DNA, the CDR3 is TGTGCCAGCAGCCCAGGGCAAGACGGAAACACCATATATTTT. The variable domain in full, with the rest retrieved from reference TRBV9 and TRBJ1-3, is DSGVTQTPKHLITATGQRVTLRCSPRSGDLSVYWYQQSLDQGLQFLIQYYNGEERAKGNILERFSAQQFPDLHSELNLSSLELGDSALYFCASSPGQDGNTIYFGEGSWLTVV.

This chain links TRBV6-1 with TRBJ1-5; possible D gene TRBD1, 5 bases. This CDR3 contains 17 residues. Germline lookup yields CDR1 MNHNS and CDR2 SASEGT. Trimming removed 4 bases at V and 12 bases at J, with 28 bases between. This chain's CDR3 is CASSVTGGTEGRSLQHF. In DNA, the CDR3 is TGTGCCAGCAGTGTGACGGGAGGGACGGAGGGACGGTCACTCCAGCATTTT.

The chain has TRBV7-8 and TRBJ1-6; perhaps TRBD1 as D (6 bases). V dropped 2 bases and J dropped 11 bases, with 16 bases sitting between them. The length of the CDR3 is 15 residues. Germline V gives CDR1 SGHVS, CDR2 FQNEAQ. CDR3 sequence reads: CASSLWAGAQAPLHF. In nucleotides, the CDR3 is TGTGCCAGCAGCTTATGGGCGGGGGCGCAGGCACCCCTCCACTTT.

This rearrangement joins TRBV12-3 or TRBV12-4 to TRBJ2-7; maybe TRBD1 (6 bases). This CDR3 contains 12 residues. Trimming pared 3 bases from V and 8 bases from J, leaving 11 bases between. The CDR3 spells CASSFGQGKQYF. The CDR3 coding sequence is TGTGCCAGCAGTTTTGGGCAGGGGAAGCAGTACTTC.

The V and J genes are TRBV19 and TRBJ1-5; TRBD1 aligns across 7 bases. The CDR3 is 12 amino acids. The V and J ends lost 10 bases and 12 bases, in that order; junction bases with no gene match: 12. Germline V gene lookup returns CDR1 LNHDA and CDR2 SQIVND (reference sequence). The CDR3 sequence: CATTDRLWFQHF. DNA for the CDR3: TGTGCCACGACGGACAGGTTGTGGTTCCAGCATTTT. The full variable domain, rest sourced from reference TRBV19 and TRBJ1-5, is DGGITQSPKYLFRKEGQNVTLSCEQNLNHDAMYWYRQDPGQGLRLIYYSQIVNDFQKGDIAEGYSVSREKKESFPLTVTSAQKNPTAFYLCATTDRLWFQHFGDGTRLSIL.

The rearrangement joins TRBV19 to TRBJ1-1; 10 bases are a match to TRBD1. V lost 6 bases and J lost 4; bases outside the gene matches: 5. The V gene's germline CDR1 is LNHDA and CDR2 SQIVND (reference sequence). The CDR3 is 14 amino acids. In DNA form, the CDR3 reads TGTGCCAGTAGCCCGGGACAGGGGAGCACTGAAGCTTTCTTT. Its translation is CASSPGQGSTEAFF.

This clonotype has a single count. The CDR3 carries no conserved terminal phenylalanine or tryptophan, so it likely arises from a read error. The DNA is omitted, as the CDR3 cannot be located on it reliably, and the CDR3 follows TCRdb's listing. The V and J genes are TRBV2 and TRBJ1-2; TRBD1 is the table's D call and was not checked against the DNA. With termini counted, the CDR3 has 13 amino acids. Germline assignment: CDR1 SNHLY and CDR2 FYNNEI. CDR3 residues: CASSPGHTTNEKL.

This clonotype was detected ten times or more. The genes are TRBV5-1 and TRBJ1-4, with a weak D call TRBD1 (6 bases). CDR3 length: 13 amino acids. Germline values: CDR1 SGHRS, CDR2 YFSETQ. Deletions cut 4 bases from V and 7 bases from J, with 11 bases between. The DNA of the CDR3 is TGCGCCAGCAGCGTTACAGGGATTGAAAAACTGTTTTTT. Protein product: CASSVTGIEKLFF.

At least ten counts were recorded for this clonotype. This chain connects TRBV2 to TRBJ1-2; D is undetermined. V dropped 0 bases and J dropped 6 bases, with 14 bases sitting between them. Germline CDR1 is SNHLY and CDR2 is FYNNEI. The CDR3 totals 15 residues. CDR3 residues: CASSEAPAVENGYTF. DNA for the CDR3: TGTGCCAGCAGTGAAGCGCCCGCGGTGGAGAATGGCTACACCTTC.

This clonotype was seen at least ten times. The V and J genes are TRBV13 and TRBJ2-7; D not resolved. CDR3 length: 15 amino acids. V was cut by 0 bases and J by 1 base, with 10 bases left in between. Germline V gene sequence: CDR1 PRHDT, CDR2 FYEKMQ (reference sequence). CDR3 residues: CASSLGSALSYEQYF. Here the CDR3 DNA reads TGTGCCAGCAGCTTAGGAAGCGCCTTATCCTACGAGCAGTACTTC.

In this sample, this clonotype turned up many times. The rearrangement uses TRBV7-9 and TRBJ2-1; tentatively, D is TRBD1 (5 bases). Per the germline V gene, CDR1 is SEHNR and CDR2 is FQNEAQ (reference sequence). V lost 3 bases to trimming and J lost 8 bases, with 14 bases between them. This CDR3 is built from 14 residues. The CDR3 sequence: CASSFSGRAYEQFF. Here the CDR3 DNA reads TGTGCCAGCAGCTTCTCGGGCAGGGCCTATGAGCAGTTCTTC. Full variable domain (remainder filled in from reference TRBV7-9 and TRBJ2-1): DTGVSQNPRHKITKRGQNVTFRCDPISEHNRLYWYRQTLGQGPEFLTYFQNEAQLEKSRLLSDRFSAERPKGSFSTLEIQRTEQGDSAMYLCASSFSGRAYEQFFGPGTRLTVL.

To note about this clonotype: The junction departs from germline at one end; a sequencing error may be responsible. This chain uses TRBV10-1 with TRBJ2-7; D is perhaps TRBD1 (6 bases). The CDR3 runs 16 residues. Germline loops: CDR1 WNHNN, CDR2 SYGVQD (reference sequence). The CDR3 DNA reads TGTGACAGCAGTGAATCCAGGAAGTCAGGGGCTGACGAGCAGTACTTC. It yields the protein CDSSESRKSGADEQYF.

This rearrangement joins TRBV5-1 to TRBJ1-3, with unresolved D. CDR3 size: 12 residues. V was clipped by 4 bases and J by 15 bases, with 17 bases between them. Per the germline V gene, CDR1 is SGHRS and CDR2 is YFSETQ. The CDR3 loop reads CASSMGARNKYF. In DNA, the CDR3 is TGCGCCAGCAGCATGGGAGCGAGAAATAAATATTTT.

This clonotype was recorded once. In DNA, the CDR3 is TGCAGCGTTGGGACACAAATAATGAGAAATACGCAGTATTTT. As protein: CSVGTQIMRNTQYF. This rearrangement joins TRBV20-1 to TRBJ2-3; D might be TRBD1 (6 bases). Germline V gene lookup returns CDR1 DFQATT and CDR2 SNEGSKA (reference sequence). This CDR3 is 14 amino acids long.

The J gene is TRBJ1-2, the V gene TRBV11-3; D is unclear. V gave up 1 base and J gave up 4 bases, with 10 bases separating them. The CDR3 extends over 14 amino acids. Germline assignment: CDR1 SGHNT and CDR2 YENEEA. CDR3 region: CASSLGQPTYGYTF. CDR3 sequence (DNA): TGTGCCAGCAGCTTAGGGCAGCCCACCTATGGCTACACCTTC.

The sample holds many counts of this clonotype. V gene TRBV2 combines with J gene TRBJ2-7; 10 nucleotides line up with TRBD1. The CDR3 runs to 14 residues. The V gene end was trimmed by 7 bases and the J gene end by 2 bases; junction bases not matched to a gene: 5. CDR1 SNHLY and CDR2 FYNNEI come from the germline V gene. Written as DNA, the CDR3 is TGTGCCAGCATCGGGGACAGGGGTCCCTACGAGCAGTACTTC. Translated: CASIGDRGPYEQYF.

This clonotype has just one count. The chain joins TRBV7-7 to TRBJ2-7, with a possible D match to TRBD2 (7 bases). With 5 bases removed from V and 7 bases from J, the gap between germline ends came to 15 bases. This CDR3 comprises 13 residues. Germline loops: CDR1 SSHAT, CDR2 FNYEAQ (reference sequence). The DNA of the CDR3 is TGTGCCAGCAGCCGAGGGGGGGACAATGAGCAGTACTTC. Translating it yields CASSRGGDNEQYF.